These T cell receptor beta chains were read from a single sample in a study of blood T cell repertoires in COVID-19. Produced via immunoSEQ multiplex PCR; TCRdb's table is partial and in-frame only. Of 200,000 to 300,000 clones listed, 85% to 90% are singletons. The sample comprised peripheral blood. These receptors were collected from a woman aged 40 to 50 who had recovered from COVID-19. Both conserved end residues are part of each CDR3. The order of the fields is clone size, V gene, J gene, D gene, CDR3 DNA, CDR3 protein. A D gene is named only where the DNA matches it firmly. The size field is filled for only some rows; it gives once, few, many or a size class.

>few|TRBV5-5|TRBJ1-2|TRBD1
TGTGCCAGCAGCTTGCGGGGGGGACAGGGCTCAACGAGGGACTATGGCTACACCTTC
CASSLRGGQGSTRDYGYTF
>.|TRBV6-2/TRBV6-3|TRBJ2-7|TRBD2
TGTGCCAGCAGCCCCGGACTAGCGGGGGAGCAGTACTTC
CASSPGLAGEQYF
>.|TRBV10-3|TRBJ2-5|TRBD2
TGTGCCACCGGACTAGCGGAGGAAGAGACCCAGTACTTC
CATGLAEEETQYF
>once|TRBV4-3|TRBJ1-4|TRBD1
TGCGCCAGCAGCTACGGACAGGACCCTGCAACTAATGAAAAACTGTTTTTT
CASSYGQDPATNEKLFF
>.|TRBV27|TRBJ1-5|.
TGTGCCAGCAGTTTATCCCCCCCCGGGGGGCCCCAGCATTTT
CASSLSPPGGPQHF
>many|TRBV6-1|TRBJ2-2|TRBD2
TGTGCCAGCAGTGAAGTGGCTGGGGGGGTAAACACCGGGGAGCTGTTTTTT
CASSEVAGGVNTGELFF
>.|TRBV14|TRBJ1-1|.
TGTGCCAGCAGCCAATTTCCGGGGACATGGGGGGGTGAAGCTTTCTTT
CASSQFPGTWGGEAFF
>.|TRBV28|TRBJ1-1|.
TGTGCCAGCAGCCTTCACACTGAAGCTTTCTTT
CASSLHTEAFF
>.|TRBV4-1|TRBJ1-5|.
TGCGCCAGCAGCCAAGTACCGGCCGCCGCGGGCAATCAGCCCCAGCATTTT
CASSQVPAAAGNQPQHF
>.|TRBV30|TRBJ1-2|.
TGTGCCTGGAGTGTTGGGCAGGGGAATGGCTACACCTTC
CAWSVGQGNGYTF
>.|TRBV12-5|TRBJ2-3|.
TGTGCTAGTGGTTTGGGACAGAGCACAGATACGCAGTATTTT
CASGLGQSTDTQYF
>.|TRBV12-3/TRBV12-4|TRBJ2-5|TRBD1
TGTGCCAGCACCCCAGGGGGCGAGACCCAGTACTTC
CASTPGGETQYF
>.|TRBV19|TRBJ1-1|TRBD1
TGTGCCAGTAAAGAAGGGGGCAGGAACACTGAAGCTTTCTTT
CASKEGGRNTEAFF
>.|TRBV24-1|TRBJ2-3|TRBD2
TGTGCCACCAGTGAACCTAAGCGGGGTATAACAGATACGCAGTATTTT
CATSEPKRGITDTQYF
>few|TRBV11-2|TRBJ1-1|TRBD1
TGTGCCAGCAGCCCTACAGGGGGCGGGTATGTAGCTTTCTTT
CASSPTGGGYVAFF
>.|TRBV11-2|TRBJ1-4|.
TGTGCCAGCAGACCCCTACAGGGATTGGGTGAAAAACTGTTTTTT
CASRPLQGLGEKLFF
>.|TRBV30|TRBJ1-6|TRBD1
TGTGCCTGGAGTGTGGGTGGACAGGGAGTGTCACCCCTCCACTTT
CAWSVGGQGVSPLHF
>.|TRBV28|TRBJ2-7|.
TGTGCCAGCAGTTTGCGCAAGCAGTACTTC
CASSLRKQYF
>once|TRBV4-1|TRBJ1-2|.
TGCGCCAGCAGCCAACCTCGGGAGGGACGGGCCTATGGCTACACCTTC
CASSQPREGRAYGYTF
>.|TRBV4-1|TRBJ2-4|TRBD2
TGCGCCAGCAGCCAAGACCCCGGGGGAGGGATAGCCAAAAACATTCAGTACTTC
CASSQDPGGGIAKNIQYF
>once|TRBV5-1|TRBJ2-2|TRBD2
TGCGCCAGCAGCTTCTTCCTAGGACTAGCGGGAGGGCCACCCGGGGACACCGGGGAGCTGTTTTTT
CASSFFLGLAGGPPGDTGELFF
>.|TRBV5-6|TRBJ2-7|TRBD2
TGTGCCAGCAGCTTGGCTAGCGGGTCCTACGAGCAGTACTTC
CASSLASGSYEQYF